What follows describes a single T cell receptor beta chain. This clonotype was detected many times. What antigen it recognizes has not been identified. No much larger clone exists at a distance of one base, and base qualities are not known. The protocol used for the library was RT-PCR. The data were produced on an Illumina HiSeq 2500. TCRdb itself trimmed the public reads at Q25 with fastp, ran MiXCR and retained productive beta chains. Identical CDR3 protein sequences are pooled into one entry, listed with their most common genes and DNA. The sample includes just under 550,000 distinct CDR3 sequences, with less than 25% observed a single time. Approximately 3% of the sample belongs to the ten largest clones. This record comes from a study of response to subunit inactivated influenza vaccine (dated by TCRdb to 2016 to 2019). With respect to the entire study: Deep quantitative T cell receptor repertoire profiling was used in the study to track responses to a trivalent subunit inactivated influenza vaccine. What the study reported, not specific to this receptor: The authors suggested that each seasonal influenza vaccination may recruit only a limited number of new T cells.

The CDR3 spans 13 residues, from the cysteine through the phenylalanine. Solely the CDR3 DNA is kept, with 39 bases framed from the first base. The V end loses 4 bases and the J end loses 9 bases, and a stretch of 14 bases separates them. The germline V gene encodes CDR1 SGDLS and CDR2 YYNGEE. The same sample was also studied in work on T cells expressing NK-cell markers. The second paper further reports: TCR beta cDNA libraries were made by 5'RACE template switching that added a universal primer site and unique molecular identifiers. TCR beta-chain repertoires were profiled in sorted CD3+CD56+NKG2C+, CD3+CD56+NKG2C- and CD3+CD56-NKG2C+ T-cell subsets from several donors. Seven of the eight sequenced donors were HCMV-seropositive and one was HCMV-seronegative. In several experiments an anti-gammadeltaTCR antibody was added to restrict sorting to alphabetaTCR-expressing T cells. In six donors, the dominant CD3+CD56+NKG2C+ clonotypes were among the top 10 CD8+ clonotypes and accounted for roughly 1.0-8% of CD8+ T cells. Those dominant clonotypes were again the most abundant among CD3+CD56-NKG2C+ cells in a handful of donors, at roughly 28.3-65%. Whether the expanded NKG2C-expressing T cell clones were specific for HCMV antigens was left unclear. The eight sequenced donors were randomly selected healthy volunteers, three men and five women. A commercial ELISA kit detecting HCMV-specific IgG in serum was used to determine HCMV serostatus. Peripheral blood mononuclear cells were isolated from blood by Ficoll density gradient centrifugation. Using Miltenyi isolation kits, CD4+ and CD8+ T cells were isolated from PBMC through magnetic immunoseparation. cDNA synthesis was primed from the TCR beta constant segment and was followed by two successive PCR amplification steps. Libraries were sequenced as 2 x 150 bp reads on Illumina HiSeq 2000/2500, MiSeq or NextSeq. Reads were demultiplexed and grouped by UMI with MIGEC, and clonotypes were assembled and quantified with MiTCR. To exclude erroneous sequences, only TCR cDNA sequences supported by at least two reads were retained. The tcR package was used for downstream repertoire analysis, and clonotypes were matched across fractions by CDR3 nucleotide sequence plus V segment. Antigen specificity was annotated against VDJdb with VDJmatch, allowing one amino acid substitution in CDR3.

The sequenced sample was CD4+ T cells sorted from PBMCs, obtained about 13 days after vaccination. The chain joins TRBV9 to TRBJ2-1; TRBD2 is perhaps the D gene, given 6 matching bases. The TCR was taken from a man aged 50 to 60 who received an inactivated influenza vaccine. Donor details come from another sample of the same person, matched by shared clones. At the DNA level, the sequence is TGTGCCAGCAGCCCCCGACTAGTTACTGAGCAGTTCTTC. It translates as CASSPRLVTEQFF. Here the CDR3 is joined to the reference TRBV9 and TRBJ2-1 genes, and the full variable domain is: DSGVTQTPKHLITATGQRVTLRCSPRSGDLSVYWYQQSLDQGLQFLIQYYNGEERAKGNILERFSAQQFPDLHSELNLSSLELGDSALYFCASSPRLVTEQFFGPGTRLTVL.